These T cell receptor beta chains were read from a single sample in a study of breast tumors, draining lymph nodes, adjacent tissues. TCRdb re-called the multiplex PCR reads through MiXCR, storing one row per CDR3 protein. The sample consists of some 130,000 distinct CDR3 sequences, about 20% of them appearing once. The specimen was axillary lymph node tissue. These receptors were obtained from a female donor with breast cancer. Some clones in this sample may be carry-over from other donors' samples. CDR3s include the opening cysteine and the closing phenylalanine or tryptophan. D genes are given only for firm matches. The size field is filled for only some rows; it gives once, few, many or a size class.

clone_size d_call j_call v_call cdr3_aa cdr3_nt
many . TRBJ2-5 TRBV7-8 CASSLVGGVYETQYF TGTGCCAGCAGCTTAGTGGGGGGAGTGTACGAGACCCAGTACTTC
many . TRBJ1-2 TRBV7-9 CASSFFTGQVWTLNYGYTF TGTGCCAGCAGCTTTTTTACGGGACAAGTATGGACCCTTAACTATGGCTACACCTTC
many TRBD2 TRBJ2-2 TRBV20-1 CSAVTSGNTGELFF TGCAGTGCAGTGACTAGCGGAAACACCGGGGAGCTGTTTTTT
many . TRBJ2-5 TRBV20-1 CSATRQGKLQETQYF TGCAGTGCTACTCGACAAGGGAAACTCCAAGAGACCCAGTACTTC
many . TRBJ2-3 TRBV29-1 CSVEGGALVDTQYF TGCAGCGTTGAAGGTGGGGCCCTCGTAGATACGCAGTATTTT
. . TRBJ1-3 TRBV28 CASSLQGGNTIYF TGTGCCAGCAGTTTACAGGGCGGAAACACCATATATTTT
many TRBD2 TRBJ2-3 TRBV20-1 CSASPEPGLAGGTDTQYF TGCAGTGCTAGCCCCGAACCGGGACTAGCGGGGGGCACAGATACGCAGTATTTT
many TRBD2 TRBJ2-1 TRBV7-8 CASSLGLAGGPWNEQFF TGTGCCAGCAGCTTAGGACTAGCGGGAGGGCCTTGGAATGAGCAGTTCTTC
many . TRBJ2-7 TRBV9 CASSVYRYEQYF TGTGCCAGCAGCGTATATCGGTACGAGCAGTACTTC
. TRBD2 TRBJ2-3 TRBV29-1 CGVGGGRTDTQYF TGCGGCGTTGGGGGAGGGCGCACAGATACGCAGTATTTT
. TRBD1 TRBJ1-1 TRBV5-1 CASSERDRGNTEAFF TGCGCCAGCAGCGAGAGGGACAGGGGGAACACTGAAGCTTTCTTT
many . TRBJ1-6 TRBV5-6 CASGDSRNSPLHF TGTGCCAGCGGGGATTCCAGGAATTCACCCCTCCACTTT
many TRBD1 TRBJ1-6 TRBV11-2 CASSPRTGREWTYNSPLHF TGTGCCAGCAGCCCACGGACAGGCCGCGAATGGACCTATAATTCACCCCTCCACTTT
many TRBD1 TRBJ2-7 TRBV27 CASSPGGIGEQYF TGTGCCAGCAGTCCAGGGGGAATCGGAGAGCAGTACTTC
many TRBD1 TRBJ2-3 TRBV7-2 CASSRQGLTDTQYF TGTGCCAGCAGCCGACAGGGTTTAACAGATACGCAGTATTTT
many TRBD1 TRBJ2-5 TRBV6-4 CASSETQGARETQYF TGTGCCAGCAGTGAAACGCAGGGGGCCAGGGAGACCCAGTACTTC
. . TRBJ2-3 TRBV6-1 CASSVQGGADTQYF TGTGCCAGCAGTGTTCAGGGTGGGGCAGATACGCAGTATTTT
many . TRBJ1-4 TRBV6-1 CASSGQFGNEKLFF TGTGCCAGCAGTGGACAGTTTGGGAATGAAAAACTGTTTTTT
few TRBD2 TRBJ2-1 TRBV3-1 CASSQLAGYNEQFF TGTGCCAGCAGCCAATTAGCGGGCTACAATGAGCAGTTCTTC
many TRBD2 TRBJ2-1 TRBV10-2 CASSPSGRSNEQFF TGCGCCAGCAGTCCTAGCGGGAGATCGAATGAGCAGTTCTTC
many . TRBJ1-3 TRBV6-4 CAIPSSGNTIYF TGTGCCATCCCGAGCTCTGGAAACACCATATATTTT
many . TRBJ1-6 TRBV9 CASSVAPGDNSPLHF TGTGCCAGCAGCGTAGCTCCGGGGGATAATTCACCCCTCCACTTT
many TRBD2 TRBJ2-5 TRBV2 CASSRGVSGDKKETQYF TGTGCCAGCAGTCGGGGAGTTAGCGGGGACAAAAAAGAGACCCAGTACTTC
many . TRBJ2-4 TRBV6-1 CASSEVSERADQYF TGTGCCAGCAGTGAGGTTTCCGAGCGGGCGGATCAGTACTTC
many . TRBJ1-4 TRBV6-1 CASSEVPPVPFF TGTGCCAGCAGTGAAGTCCCCCCCGTCCCGTTTTTT
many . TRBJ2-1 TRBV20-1 CSARGTSNNEQFF TGCAGTGCTAGAGGGACATCAAACAATGAGCAGTTCTTC
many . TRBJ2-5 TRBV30 CARTRQEGETQYF TGTGCCAGAACTCGACAGGAGGGAGAGACCCAGTACTTC
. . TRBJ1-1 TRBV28 CASSPDGFGAFF TGTGCCAGCAGTCCGGACGGTTTTGGGGCTTTCTTT
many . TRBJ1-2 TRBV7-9 CASSLEVRGYTF TGTGCCAGCAGCTTAGAAGTGCGGGGCTACACCTTC
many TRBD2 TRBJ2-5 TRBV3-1 CASSPAVAGAWETQYF TGTGCCAGCAGCCCGGCGGTAGCGGGGGCCTGGGAGACCCAGTACTTC
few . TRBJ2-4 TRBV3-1 CASSPSANIQYF TGTGCCAGCAGCCCCTCCGCAAACATTCAGTACTTC
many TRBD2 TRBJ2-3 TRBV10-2 CASGLAGGYTDTQYF TGCGCCAGCGGGCTAGCGGGAGGTTACACAGATACGCAGTATTTT